The 15 T cell receptor beta chains below come from one sample, sequenced in a study of cytomegalovirus exposure and HLA in healthy donors. The data were produced by immunoSEQ multiplex PCR, yet TCRdb's version contains in-frame clones alone and is incomplete. The sample has some 170,000 clones; about four fifths are singletons. The sample comprised PBMCs. These receptor sequences come from a man aged 25-45 years in good health and CMV-seropositive.

The chain recombines TRBV5-5 with TRBJ1-1; 9 nucleotides line up with TRBD1. The CDR3 is 14 residues long. The junction had 1 base not matched to a gene; V was cut back by 0 bases and J by 4 bases. Germline lookup yields CDR1 SGHKS and CDR2 YYEKEE (reference sequence). CDR3 in DNA: TGTGCCAGCAGCTTGGGGACAGGGGCCACTGAAGCTTTCTTT. Translated: CASSLGTGATEAFF.

This rearrangement joins TRBV7-3 to TRBJ1-2, with 9 bases identical to TRBD1. V shed 5 bases, J shed 6 bases, and the junction held 7 bases outside the gene matches. Germline V gene lookup returns CDR1 SGHTA and CDR2 FQGTGA. The CDR3 consists of 14 residues. The CDR3 loop is CASSPGRDRDGYTF. The CDR3 nucleotides read TGTGCCAGCAGCCCGGGTAGGGACAGGGATGGCTACACCTTC.

The chain uses TRBV11-3 and TRBJ2-3, with TRBD2 matching over 14 bases. The CDR3 runs to 16 residues. Germline CDR1 reads SGHNT; CDR2 reads YENEEA. V trimming: 4 bases; J trimming: 2 bases; junction bases outside the gene matches: 2. CDR3 in DNA: TGTGCCAGCAGCTGGGGACTAGCGGGGGCCACAGATACGCAGTATTTT. Translating gives CASSWGLAGATDTQYF.

This rearrangement joins TRBV7-8 to TRBJ2-7; 9 bases agree with TRBD2. The V gene's germline CDR1 is SGHVS and CDR2 FQNEAQ. This CDR3 has 15 residues. Germline trimming cut 4 bases from V and 0 bases from J; bases unmatched to any gene: 4. This chain's CDR3 is CASSWEREDSYEQYF. CDR3 coding DNA: TGTGCCAGCAGCTGGGAGCGGGAGGACTCCTACGAGCAGTACTTC.

This chain uses TRBV6-5 with TRBJ2-5, with a tentative D call TRBD2 (7 bases). CDR1 MNHEY and CDR2 SVGAGI come from the germline V gene. CDR3 length equals 14 residues. V was clipped by 10 bases and J by 4 bases, with 19 bases between them. CDR3 amino acids: CATHPDGGPETQYF. The CDR3 coding sequence is TGTGCCACACATCCAGACGGGGGGCCAGAGACCCAGTACTTC.

Only one count was recorded for this clone. The chain links TRBV23-1 to TRBJ1-5; 9 bases agree with TRBD1. TRBV23-1 is filed as an ORF, its function uncertain. The CDR3 is 18 amino acids. Germline trimming cut 8 bases from V and 0 bases from J; bases unmatched to any gene: 14. The CDR3 sequence: CASPASPQGAYSNQPQHF. The CDR3 region has the DNA TGCGCCAGCCCCGCATCTCCACAGGGGGCATATAGCAATCAGCCCCAGCATTTT.

In this sample, this clone turned up once. The rearrangement joins TRBV2 to TRBJ1-1, with TRBD1 matching over 9 bases. The junction had 11 bases not matched to a gene; V was cut back by 7 bases and J by 2 bases. CDR3 size: 16 residues. Per germline, CDR1 SNHLY and CDR2 FYNNEI. CDR3 bases: TGTGCCAGCATTCGTACAGGGGGCGCGGGAAACACTGAAGCTTTCTTT. It is translated as CASIRTGGAGNTEAFF.

This sequence joins TRBV13 and TRBJ1-4, with 7 bases matching TRBD1. Germline CDR1 reads PRHDT; CDR2 reads FYEKMQ (reference sequence). The CDR3 totals 17 residues. V shed 4 bases, J shed 0 bases, and the junction held 8 bases outside the gene matches. In DNA, the CDR3 is TGTGCCAGCAGCTCGCAACGGACAGGAGCAACTAATGAAAAACTGTTTTTT. As protein: CASSSQRTGATNEKLFF.

J is TRBJ1-2 and V is TRBV9; D not resolved. Germline loops: CDR1 SGDLS, CDR2 YYNGEE. The CDR3 consists of 15 residues. V lost 0 bases to trimming and J lost 8 bases, with 17 bases between them. The CDR3 bases are TGTGCCAGCAGCGTAGGGGGTCGGAGGTCGGAAGGCTACACCTTC. Translation gives CASSVGGRRSEGYTF.

V gene TRBV2 combines with J gene TRBJ2-7, with 8 bases that match TRBD1. V lost 0 bases to trimming and J lost 0 bases; unmatched junction nucleotides: 4. Germline V gene data show CDR1 as SNHLY and CDR2 as FYNNEI. The CDR3 runs 16 residues. The CDR3 loop reads CASSEAGTGPSYEQYF. The CDR3 coding sequence is TGTGCCAGCAGTGAAGCCGGGACAGGTCCCTCCTACGAGCAGTACTTC.

This rearrangement joins TRBV5-4 to TRBJ2-1; maybe TRBD2 (6 bases). CDR1 is SGHNT, CDR2 YYREEE, per germline (reference sequence). CDR3 length: 16 amino acids. V lost 0 bases, J lost 1 base, and 11 bases lay in between. CDR3 DNA: TGTGCCAGCAGCTTGGTTGGGGGGAATTCCTACAATGAGCAGTTCTTC. Protein sequence: CASSLVGGNSYNEQFF.

This chain links TRBV29-1 with TRBJ2-5; D perhaps matches TRBD2 (6 bases). Germline-derived CDR1 and CDR2 are SQVTM and ANQGSEA. The V end was cut by 6 bases, the J end by 2 bases, with 16 bases between. This CDR3 spans 14 amino acids. DNA of the CDR3: TGCAGCGTGGGACTCCGGGACTCACAAGAGACCCAGTACTTC. As protein: CSVGLRDSQETQYF.

The chain uses TRBV28 and TRBJ1-2, with TRBD1 matching over 8 bases. Unmatched junction bases numbered 8, after V lost 7 bases and J lost 7 bases. Germline CDR1 and CDR2: MDHEN and SYDVKM. The CDR3 length is 13 residues. CDR3 nucleotides: TGTGCCAGCACCCTTCAGGGGGCGGCTGGCTACACCTTC. This sequence encodes CASTLQGAAGYTF.

V usage is TRBV7-2 and J usage is TRBJ2-5; maybe TRBD1 (6 bases). The germline CDR1 and CDR2 sequences are SGHTA and FQGNSA. The ends were cut back, 4 bases at V and 4 bases at J, with 13 bases in the middle. This CDR3 region has 14 residues. CDR3 loop: CASSYTGIGETQYF. CDR3 DNA sequence: TGTGCCAGCAGCTACACAGGGATCGGAGAGACCCAGTACTTC.

This clone was seen only once. The rearrangement joins TRBV1 to TRBJ2-3; the D call TRBD2 from the table was never checked on the DNA. TRBV1 is an annotated pseudogene. The CDR3 consists of 14 residues. The CDR3 DNA is TGCACCGTCAGTATAACTAGGGGCACAGATACGCAGTATTTT. This codes for CTVSITRGTDTQYF.